This T cell receptor (beta chain) was found in a study of blood T cell repertoires in COVID-19. Looking at the study overall: Whether acute or convalescent, the COVID-19 samples came from the United States, Italy and Spain.

The authors' processing: The authors estimated nucleated cell counts from reference gene primer amplification. Clones were read by immunoSEQ multiplex PCR, and TCRdb kept only the in-frame ones, dropping some. The V and J calls and clone size are taken from that table; D and trimming were inferred from the DNA. The table lists almost 300,000 clones, around nine tenths of them singletons. There are 18 residues in the CDR3. Germline CDR1 SGHRS, CDR2 YFSETQ. The V and J ends lost 1 base and 0 bases, in that order; junction bases with no gene match: 9. This TCR was sampled from a man between 65 and 80 years old with acute or convalescent COVID-19. This chain links TRBV5-1 with TRBJ2-7; 11 bases are a match to TRBD2. The sample consisted of peripheral blood. In DNA form, the CDR3 reads TGCGCCAGCAGCTTGTCAACTAGCGGGAGCCGTTACTCCTACGAGCAGTACTTC. The encoded protein is CASSLSTSGSRYSYEQYF.